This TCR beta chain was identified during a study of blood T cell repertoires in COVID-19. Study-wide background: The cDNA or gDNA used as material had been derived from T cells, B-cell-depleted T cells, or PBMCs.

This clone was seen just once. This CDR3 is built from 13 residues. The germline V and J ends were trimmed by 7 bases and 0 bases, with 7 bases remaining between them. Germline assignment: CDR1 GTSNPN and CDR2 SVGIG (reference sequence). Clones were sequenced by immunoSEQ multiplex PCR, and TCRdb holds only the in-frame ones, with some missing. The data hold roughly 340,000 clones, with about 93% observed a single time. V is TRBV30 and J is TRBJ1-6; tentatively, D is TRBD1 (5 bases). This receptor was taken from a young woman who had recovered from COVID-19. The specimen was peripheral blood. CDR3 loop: CASTGSYNSPLHF. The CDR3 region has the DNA TGTGCCTCAACAGGCTCCTATAATTCACCCCTCCACTTT.